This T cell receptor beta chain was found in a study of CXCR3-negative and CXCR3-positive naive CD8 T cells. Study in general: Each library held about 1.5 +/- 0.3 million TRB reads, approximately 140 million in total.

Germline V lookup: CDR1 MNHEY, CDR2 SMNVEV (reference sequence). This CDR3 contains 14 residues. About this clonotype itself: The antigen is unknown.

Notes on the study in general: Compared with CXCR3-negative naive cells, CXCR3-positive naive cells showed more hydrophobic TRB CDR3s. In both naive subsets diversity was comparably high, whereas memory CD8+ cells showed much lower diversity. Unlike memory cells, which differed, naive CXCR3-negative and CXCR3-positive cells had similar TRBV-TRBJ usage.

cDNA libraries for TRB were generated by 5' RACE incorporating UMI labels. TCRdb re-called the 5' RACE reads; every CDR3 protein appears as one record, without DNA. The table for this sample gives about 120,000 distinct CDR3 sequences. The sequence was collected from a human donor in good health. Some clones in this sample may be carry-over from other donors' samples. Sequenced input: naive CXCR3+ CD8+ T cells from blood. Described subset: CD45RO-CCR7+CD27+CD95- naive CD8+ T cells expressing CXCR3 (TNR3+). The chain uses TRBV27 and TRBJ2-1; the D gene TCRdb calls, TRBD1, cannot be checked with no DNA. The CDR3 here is CASGQRQAYNEQFF.